What follows describes a single T cell receptor (beta chain). Its antigen is not identified. Trimming removed 6 bases from V and 4 bases from J, with 13 bases in between. The CDR3 runs to 14 residues. Germline V gives CDR1 MNHEY, CDR2 SMNVEV (reference sequence). Sampled while nominally healthy, donors likely had unrecorded immune exposures. The data stem from a study of cytomegalovirus exposure and HLA in healthy donors. Findings of the study overall: Reported findings show TCR beta sequences accurately forecast HLA-A and HLA-B alleles in most subjects. A list of 164 TCR beta chains associated with cytomegalovirus was given.

It was with 60 Vbeta and 13 Jbeta primers that the PCR ran. Method: immunoSEQ multiplex PCR; TCRdb's copy keeps in-frame clones and lacks some. This table has about 110,000 clones, 79% appearing once. The sample taken for sequencing was PBMCs. J is TRBJ1-3 and V is TRBV27, with D unclear. This sequence was found in a woman in her thirties or forties in good health and CMV-seronegative. Written as DNA, the CDR3 is TGTGCCAGCAGAGAAGCGGGGATCGGAAACACCATATATTTT. This gives the protein CASREAGIGNTIYF.